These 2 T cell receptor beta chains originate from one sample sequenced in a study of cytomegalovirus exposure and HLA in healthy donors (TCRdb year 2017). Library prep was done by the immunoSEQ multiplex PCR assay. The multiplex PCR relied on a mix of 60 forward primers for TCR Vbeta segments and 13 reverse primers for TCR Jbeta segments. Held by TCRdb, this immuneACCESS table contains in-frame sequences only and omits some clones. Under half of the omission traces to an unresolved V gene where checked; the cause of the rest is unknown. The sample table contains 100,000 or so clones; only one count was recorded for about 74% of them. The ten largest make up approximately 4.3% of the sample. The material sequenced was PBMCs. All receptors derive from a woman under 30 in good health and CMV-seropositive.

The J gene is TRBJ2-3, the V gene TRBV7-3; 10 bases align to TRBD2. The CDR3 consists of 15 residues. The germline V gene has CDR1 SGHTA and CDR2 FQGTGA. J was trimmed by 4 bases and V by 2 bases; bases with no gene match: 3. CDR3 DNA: TGTGCCAGCAGCTTAGCTAGCGGGAGCGCAGATACGCAGTATTTT. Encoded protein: CASSLASGSADTQYF.

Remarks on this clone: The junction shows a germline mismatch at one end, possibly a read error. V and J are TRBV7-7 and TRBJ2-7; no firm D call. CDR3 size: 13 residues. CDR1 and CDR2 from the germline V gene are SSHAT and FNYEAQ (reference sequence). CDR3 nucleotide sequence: TGTGCTAGCAGCTTAGCTGAGGCGGACGAGCAGTACTTC. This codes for CASSLAEADEQYF.